These 7 T cell receptor beta chains originate from one sample sequenced in a study of shared clonotypes between healthy human individuals. Repertoires were generated with immunoSEQ multiplex PCR, while TCRdb's copy carries only in-frame clones and drops some. The sample contains 2 million to 2.5 million clones, approximately 95% of which appear only once. The specimen was naive CD4+ T cells sorted from blood. Subset meaning: CD45RA+ positively selected. All receptors derive from a man younger than 30 in good health.

The chain couples TRBV7-9 to TRBJ1-3; D perhaps matches TRBD1 (6 bases). The CDR3 consists of 19 residues. Germline values: CDR1 SEHNR, CDR2 FQNEAQ (reference sequence). V lost 5 bases and J lost 0, with 23 bases in between. CDR3 in amino acids: CASSPVKGATGISGNTIYF. The DNA for the CDR3 is TGTGCCAGCAGCCCCGTTAAGGGTGCTACAGGGATCTCTGGAAACACCATATATTTT.

CDR3 loop: CASSRDRDNSPLHF. In nucleotides, the CDR3 is TGCGCCAGCAGCCGGGACAGGGACAATTCACCCCTCCACTTT. The gene calls are TRBV10-1 and TRBJ1-6; TRBD1 agrees at 9 bases. J gave up 7 bases and V 6 bases, and 4 bases lay outside the gene matches. The germline gives CDR1 WNHNN, CDR2 SYGVQD (reference sequence). The CDR3 consists of 14 residues.

The gene calls are TRBV27 and TRBJ2-1; 12 nucleotides match TRBD2. This CDR3 has 13 amino acids. The V segment lost 4 bases and the J segment 9 bases; nucleotides outside the gene matches: 1. Germline V gene data show CDR1 as MNHEY and CDR2 as SMNVEV (reference sequence). CDR3: CASSSGLAGEQFF. The DNA of the CDR3 is TGTGCCAGCAGTTCGGGACTAGCGGGTGAGCAGTTCTTC.

This chain connects TRBV28 to TRBJ2-2, with D perhaps matching TRBD2 (6 bases). CDR1 and CDR2 from the germline V gene are MDHEN and SYDVKM. This CDR3 has 16 residues. Trimming took 5 bases from V and 6 from J, leaving 19 bases between them. The CDR3 DNA is TGTGCCAGCAGTGACCCGCGGGGTGGGGCGGCCGGGGAGCTGTTTTTT. Translation gives CASSDPRGGAAGELFF. Based on the CDR3 plus reference TRBV28 and TRBJ2-2, the full variable domain is DVKVTQSSRYLVKRTGEKVFLECVQDMDHENMFWYRQDPGLGLRLIYFSYDVKMKEKGDIPEGYSVSREKKERFSLILESASTNQTSMYLCASSDPRGGAAGELFFGEGSRLTVL.

The chain uses TRBV6-1 and TRBJ1-2; 7 positions match TRBD1. From germline, CDR1 is MNHNS and CDR2 SASEGT. V lost 8 bases, J lost 0 bases, and 6 bases stayed unmatched. The CDR3 is 14 amino acids. The CDR3, as DNA: TGTGCCAGCCACGACAGGGATGCTAACTATGGCTACACCTTC. Translation gives CASHDRDANYGYTF.

V and J are TRBV11-3 and TRBJ2-1, with 10 positions matching TRBD2. V lost 0 bases and J lost 6; bases outside the gene matches: 14. CDR1 and CDR2 (germline): SGHNT, YENEEA. CDR3 length: 19 amino acids. The CDR3 DNA reads TGTGCCAGCAGCTTAGAGACCCCCCTAGCGGGAGTCCCCCTCAATGAGCAGTTCTTC. As protein: CASSLETPLAGVPLNEQFF.

The rearrangement links TRBV6-5 to TRBJ1-5; TRBD1 is a possible D gene (5 bases). Trimming stripped 6 bases from V and 0 bases from J, with 12 bases between. Germline CDR1 MNHEY, CDR2 SVGAGI. The CDR3 extends over 15 amino acids. The chain's CDR3 is CASSPSGTSNQPQHF. In DNA form, the CDR3 reads TGTGCCAGCAGCCCGAGTGGGACTAGCAATCAGCCCCAGCATTTT.